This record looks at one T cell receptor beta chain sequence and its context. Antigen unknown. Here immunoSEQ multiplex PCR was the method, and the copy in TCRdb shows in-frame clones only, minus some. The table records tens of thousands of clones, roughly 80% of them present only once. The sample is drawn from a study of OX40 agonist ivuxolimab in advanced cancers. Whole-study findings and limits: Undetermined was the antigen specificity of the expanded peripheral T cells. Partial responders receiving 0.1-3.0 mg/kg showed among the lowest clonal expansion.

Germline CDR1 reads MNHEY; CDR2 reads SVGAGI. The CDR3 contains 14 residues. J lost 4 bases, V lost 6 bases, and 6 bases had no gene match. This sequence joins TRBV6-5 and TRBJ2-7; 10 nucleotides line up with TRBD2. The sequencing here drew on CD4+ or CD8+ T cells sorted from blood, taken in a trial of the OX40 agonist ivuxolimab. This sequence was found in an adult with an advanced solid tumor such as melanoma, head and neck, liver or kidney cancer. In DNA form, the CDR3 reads TGTGCCAGCAGACCCGGGACTAGCGTGTACGAGCAGTACTTC. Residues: CASRPGTSVYEQYF.